This TCR beta chain was recovered during a study of identical twins. This clonotype showed up just a few times. TCRdb passed the 5' RACE reads through MiXCR, listing each CDR3 protein once. The table shows 300,000 to 400,000 distinct CDR3 sequences, with roughly an eighth occurring only once. CDR1 and CDR2 (germline): MNHGY, SAAAGT. This CDR3 comprises 14 residues. The V gene end was trimmed by 6 bases and the J gene end by 8 bases; junction bases not matched to a gene: 7. These data were also reused for a study on yellow fever vaccine responses in identical twins.

The receptor comes from a woman between 18 and 29 years old in good health. V usage is TRBV6-8 and J usage is TRBJ2-2, with 9 nucleotides matching TRBD1. Sequences were obtained from CD8+ T cells sorted from blood. In nucleotides, the CDR3 is TGTGCCAGCAGGCACAGGGGGCTGAGAGGGGAGCTGTTTTTT. Translation: CASRHRGLRGELFF.